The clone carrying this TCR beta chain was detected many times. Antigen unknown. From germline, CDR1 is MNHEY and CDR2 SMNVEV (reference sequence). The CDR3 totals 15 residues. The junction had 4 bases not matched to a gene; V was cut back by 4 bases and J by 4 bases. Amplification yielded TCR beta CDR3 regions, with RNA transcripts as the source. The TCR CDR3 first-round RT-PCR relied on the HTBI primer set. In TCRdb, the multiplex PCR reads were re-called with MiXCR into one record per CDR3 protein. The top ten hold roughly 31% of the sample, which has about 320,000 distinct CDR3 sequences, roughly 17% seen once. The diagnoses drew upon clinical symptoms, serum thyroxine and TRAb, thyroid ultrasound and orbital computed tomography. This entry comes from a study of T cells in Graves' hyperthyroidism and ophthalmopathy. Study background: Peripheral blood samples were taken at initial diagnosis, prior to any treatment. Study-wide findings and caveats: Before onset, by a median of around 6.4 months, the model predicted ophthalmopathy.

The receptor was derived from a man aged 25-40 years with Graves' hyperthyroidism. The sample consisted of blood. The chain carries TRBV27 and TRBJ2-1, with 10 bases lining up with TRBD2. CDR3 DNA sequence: TGTGCCAGCAGTTCACTAGCGGGGCTTTACAATGAGCAGTTCTTC. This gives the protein CASSSLAGLYNEQFF.